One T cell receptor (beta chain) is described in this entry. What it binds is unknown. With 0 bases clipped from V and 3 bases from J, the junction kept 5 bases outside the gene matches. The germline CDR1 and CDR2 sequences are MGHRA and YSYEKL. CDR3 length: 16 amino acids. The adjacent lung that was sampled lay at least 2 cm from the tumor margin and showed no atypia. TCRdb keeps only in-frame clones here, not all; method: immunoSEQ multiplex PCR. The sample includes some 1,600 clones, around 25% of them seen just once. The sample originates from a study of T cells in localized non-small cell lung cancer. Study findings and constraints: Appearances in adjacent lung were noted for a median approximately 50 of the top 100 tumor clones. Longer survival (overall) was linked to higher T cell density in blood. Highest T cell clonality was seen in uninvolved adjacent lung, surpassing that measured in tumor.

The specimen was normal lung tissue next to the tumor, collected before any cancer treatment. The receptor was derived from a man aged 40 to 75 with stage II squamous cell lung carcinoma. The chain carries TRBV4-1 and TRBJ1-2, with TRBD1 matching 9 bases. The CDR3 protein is CASSQDTGGAYYGYTF. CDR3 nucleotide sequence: TGCGCCAGCAGCCAAGATACAGGGGGCGCTTACTATGGCTACACCTTC.